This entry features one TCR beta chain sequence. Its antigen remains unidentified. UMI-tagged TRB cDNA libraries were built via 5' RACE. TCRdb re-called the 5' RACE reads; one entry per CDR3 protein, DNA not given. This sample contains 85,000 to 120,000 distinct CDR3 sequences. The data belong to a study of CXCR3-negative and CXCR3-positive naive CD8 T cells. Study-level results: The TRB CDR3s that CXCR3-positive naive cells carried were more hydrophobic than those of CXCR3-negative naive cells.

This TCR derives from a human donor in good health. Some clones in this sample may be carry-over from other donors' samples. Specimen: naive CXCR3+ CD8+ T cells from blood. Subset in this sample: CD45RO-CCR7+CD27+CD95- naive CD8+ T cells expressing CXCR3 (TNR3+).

The CDR3: CASSQEGYEQYF. J is TRBJ2-7 and V is TRBV4-2. The CDR3 covers 12 residues. Germline V gene lookup returns CDR1 LGHNA and CDR2 YNFKEQ.